This T cell receptor beta chain was obtained from a study of blood T cells in healthy people across ages. Study conclusions and caveats: The study regarded diversity estimates from one million T cells as underestimates. Fewer expanded clones and more diversity marked long-lived versus aged donors.

Per germline, CDR1 SGHNT and CDR2 YENEEA. The CDR3 contains 17 residues. After removal of 5 bases from V and 5 bases from J, the junction contained 13 bases not matched to a gene. Those donating, healthy Caucasian individuals from Russia, were aged roughly 6 to 100. As regards this clonotype: What it binds is not known.

Through a sample-barcoded 5' primer and a J-beta primer mix, a second PCR was run for roughly 6 to 11 cycles. The authors tagged each cDNA molecule using a template-switch adaptor with 12 random nucleotides. Each CDR3 protein gets one entry after TCRdb re-called the 5' RACE reads with MiXCR. Of 1.6 million or so distinct CDR3 sequences in the sample, roughly 32% were seen once. This sequence was found in a woman aged 25 to 45 in good health. J is TRBJ2-3 and V is TRBV11-3; the match to TRBD2 covers 10 bases. The source material was blood. The CDR3 coding sequence is TGTGCCAGCAGCCTAGGAGTTCCGGGACTAGCGAGAGATACGCAGTATTTT. It codes for CASSLGVPGLARDTQYF.